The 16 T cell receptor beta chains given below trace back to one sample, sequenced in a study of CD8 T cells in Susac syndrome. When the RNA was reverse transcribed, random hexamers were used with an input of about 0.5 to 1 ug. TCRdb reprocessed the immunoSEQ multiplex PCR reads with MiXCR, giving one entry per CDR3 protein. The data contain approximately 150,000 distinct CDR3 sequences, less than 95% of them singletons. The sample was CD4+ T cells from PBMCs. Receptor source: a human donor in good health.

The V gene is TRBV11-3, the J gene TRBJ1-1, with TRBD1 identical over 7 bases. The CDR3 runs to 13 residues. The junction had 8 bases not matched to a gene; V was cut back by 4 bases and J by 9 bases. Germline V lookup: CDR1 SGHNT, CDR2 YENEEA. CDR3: CASSSRRQGKAFF. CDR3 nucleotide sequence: TGTGCCAGCAGCTCCCGAAGACAGGGAAAAGCTTTCTTT.

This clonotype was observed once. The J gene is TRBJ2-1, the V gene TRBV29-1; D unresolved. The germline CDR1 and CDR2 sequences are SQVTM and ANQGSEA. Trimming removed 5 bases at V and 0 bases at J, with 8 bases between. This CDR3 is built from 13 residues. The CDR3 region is CSVSASSYNEQFF. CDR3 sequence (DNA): TGCAGCGTTTCCGCGAGCTCCTACAATGAGCAGTTCTTC.

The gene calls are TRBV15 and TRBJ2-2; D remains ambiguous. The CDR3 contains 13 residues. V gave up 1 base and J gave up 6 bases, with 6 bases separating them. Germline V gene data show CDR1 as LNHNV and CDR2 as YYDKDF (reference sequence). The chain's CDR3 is CATSRVFPGELFF. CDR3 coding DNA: TGTGCCACCAGCAGAGTGTTCCCCGGGGAGCTGTTTTTT.

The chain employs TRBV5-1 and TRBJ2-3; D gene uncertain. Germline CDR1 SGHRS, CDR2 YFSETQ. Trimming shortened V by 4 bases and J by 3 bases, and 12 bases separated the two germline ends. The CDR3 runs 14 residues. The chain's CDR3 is CASSDGFRTDTQYF. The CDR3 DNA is TGCGCCAGCAGCGACGGTTTCAGGACAGATACGCAGTATTTT.

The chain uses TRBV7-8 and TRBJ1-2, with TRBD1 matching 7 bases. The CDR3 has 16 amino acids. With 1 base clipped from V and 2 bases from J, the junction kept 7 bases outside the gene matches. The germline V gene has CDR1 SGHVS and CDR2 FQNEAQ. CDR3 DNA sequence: TGTGCCAGCAGCTTAGTAATCGGACAGGCGAACTATGGCTACACCTTC. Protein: CASSLVIGQANYGYTF.

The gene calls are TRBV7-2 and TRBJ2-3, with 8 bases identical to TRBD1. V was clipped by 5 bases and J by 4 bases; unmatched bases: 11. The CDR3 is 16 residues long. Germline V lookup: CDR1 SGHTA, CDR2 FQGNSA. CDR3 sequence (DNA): TGTGCCAGCAGCCCGGACAGGGTATGGTTGTCAGATACGCAGTATTTT. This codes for CASSPDRVWLSDTQYF.

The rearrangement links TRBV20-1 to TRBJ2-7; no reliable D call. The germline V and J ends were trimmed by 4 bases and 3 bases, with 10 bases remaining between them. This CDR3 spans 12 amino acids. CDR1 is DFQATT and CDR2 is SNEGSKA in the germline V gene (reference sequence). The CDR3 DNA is TGCAGTGCTACATTAGCCAACTACGAGCAGTACTTC. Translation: CSATLANYEQYF.

In DNA, the CDR3 is TGTGCCTGGACCTCGACAGGTGTAGGATTGATCTCTGGAAACACCATATATTTT. This codes for CAWTSTGVGLISGNTIYF. The chain recombines TRBV30 with TRBJ1-3, with D possibly matching TRBD1 (6 bases). With 4 bases removed from V and 0 bases from J, the gap between germline ends came to 22 bases. Germline CDR1 GTSNPN, CDR2 SVGIG (reference sequence). This CDR3 is built from 18 residues.

The CDR3 protein is CASNDGRGYSYSNEQFF. The CDR3 DNA is TGTGCCAGCAACGACGGGAGGGGTTATTCTTATTCCAATGAGCAGTTCTTC. This chain uses TRBV7-3 with TRBJ2-1; TRBD2 aligns across 8 bases. J gave up 6 bases and V 7 bases, and 17 bases lay outside the gene matches. Germline-derived CDR1 and CDR2 are SGHTA and FQGTGA. This CDR3 has 17 residues. The full variable domain, in which reference TRBV7-3 and TRBJ2-1 provide the parts outside the CDR3, is GAGVSQTPSNKVTEKGKYVELRCDPISGHTALYWYRQSLGQGPEFLIYFQGTGAADDSGLPNDRFFAVRPEGSVSTLKIQRTERGDSAVYLCASNDGRGYSYSNEQFFGPGTRLTVL.

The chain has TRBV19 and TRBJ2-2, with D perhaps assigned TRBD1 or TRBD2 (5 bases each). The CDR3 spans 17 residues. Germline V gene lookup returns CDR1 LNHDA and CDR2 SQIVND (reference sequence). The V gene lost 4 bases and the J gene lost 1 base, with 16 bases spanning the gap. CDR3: CASSTRGSGRNTGELFF. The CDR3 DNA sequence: TGTGCCAGTAGTACTCGCGGGTCAGGGAGGAACACCGGGGAGCTGTTTTTT. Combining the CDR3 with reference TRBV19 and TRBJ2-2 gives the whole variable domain DGGITQSPKYLFRKEGQNVTLSCEQNLNHDAMYWYRQDPGQGLRLIYYSQIVNDFQKGDIAEGYSVSREKKESFPLTVTSAQKNPTAFYLCASSTRGSGRNTGELFFGEGSRLTVL.

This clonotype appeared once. The CDR3 is CSDNRAADTQYF. The CDR3 nucleotides read TGCAGCGATAACAGGGCCGCAGATACGCAGTATTTT. The chain recombines TRBV29-1 with TRBJ2-3; D perhaps matches TRBD1 (6 bases). This CDR3 is 12 amino acids long. The germline V gene encodes CDR1 SQVTM and CDR2 ANQGSEA. The V gene lost 7 bases and the J gene lost 4 bases, with 12 bases spanning the gap.

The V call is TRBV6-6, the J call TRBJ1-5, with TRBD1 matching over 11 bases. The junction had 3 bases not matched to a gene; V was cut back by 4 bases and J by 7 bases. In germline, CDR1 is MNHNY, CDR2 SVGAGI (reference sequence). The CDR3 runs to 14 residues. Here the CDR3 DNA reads TGTGCCAGCAGTTTGGACAGGGGGCAACAGCCCCAGCATTTT. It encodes CASSLDRGQQPQHF.

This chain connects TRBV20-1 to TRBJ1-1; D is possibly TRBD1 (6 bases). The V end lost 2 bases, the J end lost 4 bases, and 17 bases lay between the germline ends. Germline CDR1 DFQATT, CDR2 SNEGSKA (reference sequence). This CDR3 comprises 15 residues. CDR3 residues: CSARPLGAPGTEAFF. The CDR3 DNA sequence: TGCAGTGCTAGACCGTTGGGGGCGCCGGGCACTGAAGCTTTCTTT.

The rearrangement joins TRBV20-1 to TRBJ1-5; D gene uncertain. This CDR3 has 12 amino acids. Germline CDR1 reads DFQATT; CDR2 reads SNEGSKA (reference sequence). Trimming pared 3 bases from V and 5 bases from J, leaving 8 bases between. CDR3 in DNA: TGCAGTGCTAGTAGAAGCGATCAGCCCCAGCATTTT. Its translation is CSASRSDQPQHF.

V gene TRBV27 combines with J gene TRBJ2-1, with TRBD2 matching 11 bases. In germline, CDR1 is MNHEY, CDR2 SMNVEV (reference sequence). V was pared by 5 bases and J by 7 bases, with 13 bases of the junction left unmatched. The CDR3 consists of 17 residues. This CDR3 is CASSRIGLAGLGNEQFF. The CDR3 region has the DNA TGTGCCAGCAGTAGAATAGGACTAGCGGGCCTGGGGAATGAGCAGTTCTTC.

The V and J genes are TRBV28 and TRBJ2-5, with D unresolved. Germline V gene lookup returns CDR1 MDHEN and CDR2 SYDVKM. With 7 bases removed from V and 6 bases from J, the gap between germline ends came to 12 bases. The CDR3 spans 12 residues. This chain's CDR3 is CASKAGSKTQYF. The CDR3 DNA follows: TGTGCCAGCAAGGCCGGATCTAAGACCCAGTACTTC.